This entry concerns a single TCR beta chain. This record comes from a study of cytomegalovirus exposure and HLA in healthy donors. This CDR3 has 14 amino acids. Germline values: CDR1 SEHNR, CDR2 FQNEAQ (reference sequence). Trimming removed 2 bases at V and 10 bases at J, with 17 bases between. Both 60 Vbeta primers and 13 Jbeta primers went into the PCR. Measured with immunoSEQ multiplex PCR; TCRdb has only the in-frame clones, and not every one. The sample lists 40,000 to 60,000 clones, approximately 72% occurring once. The receptor's source is a woman aged 45 to 65 in good health and CMV-seronegative. The sample comprised PBMCs. V gene TRBV7-9 combines with J gene TRBJ1-2; possible D gene TRBD1, 5 bases. The CDR3, as DNA: TGTGCCAGCAGCTTACTACCGACAGCTACGGTCTACACCTTC. Protein product: CASSLLPTATVYTF.